Listed here are 4 T cell receptor beta chains from one sample, sequenced in a study of T cells in Graves' hyperthyroidism and ophthalmopathy. Amplified TCR beta CDR3 regions derived from RNA transcripts. With the HTBI primer set, the TCR CDR3 went through a first round of RT-PCR. TCRdb re-called the multiplex PCR reads with MiXCR, one entry per CDR3 protein. There are about 380,000 distinct CDR3 sequences in the sample; around 20% occur only once, and 40% lies in the top ten. Source material: blood. Receptors were obtained from a man aged 18 to 35 with Graves' ophthalmopathy.

This clonotype was picked up a small number of times. The V and J genes are TRBV7-2 and TRBJ2-1, with 7 bases identical to TRBD1. Germline CDR1 SGHTA, CDR2 FQGNSA. V trimming: 4 bases; J trimming: 8 bases; junction bases outside the gene matches: 14. The CDR3 runs 16 residues. CDR3 sequence: CASSSRVGGNRDEQFF. CDR3 nucleotides: TGTGCCAGCAGCTCCCGGGTAGGGGGCAACCGCGATGAGCAGTTCTTC. The complete variable domain, with remaining parts taken from reference TRBV7-2 and TRBJ2-1, reads GAGVSQSPSNKVTEKGKDVELRCDPISGHTALYWYRQSLGQGLEFLIYFQGNSAPDKSGLPSDRFSAERTGGSVSTLTIQRTQQEDSAVYLCASSSRVGGNRDEQFFGPGTRLTVL.

The rearrangement links TRBV6-2 or TRBV6-3 to TRBJ2-3; 7 bases are shared with TRBD2. The CDR3 has 16 residues. CDR1 and CDR2 (germline): MNHEY, SVGEGT. Trimming took 0 bases from V and 4 from J; bases not matched to a gene: 7. CDR3 DNA: TGTGCCAGCAGTTACTCGAGGGATGGGGGGGCAGATACGCAGTATTTT. Its translation: CASSYSRDGGADTQYF.

The gene calls are TRBV5-1 and TRBJ2-3; D possibly matches TRBD1 or TRBD2 (5 bases each). This CDR3 region has 14 residues. Germline CDR1 and CDR2: SGHRS and YFSETQ. Trimming removed 3 bases at V and 2 bases at J, with 10 bases between. DNA of the CDR3: TGCGCCAGCAGCTCCGGGGCCCCCACAGATACGCAGTATTTT. This codes for CASSSGAPTDTQYF. The full variable domain, rest sourced from reference TRBV5-1 and TRBJ2-3, is KAGVTQTPRYLIKTRGQQVTLSCSPISGHRSVSWYQQTPGQGLQFLFEYFSETQRNKGNFPGRFSGRQFSNSRSEMNVSTLELGDSALYLCASSSGAPTDTQYFGPGTRLTVL.

This clonotype was seen at least ten times. This chain uses TRBV7-3 with TRBJ2-7, with TRBD1 matching over 9 bases. The trim removed 1 base at V and 5 bases at J, leaving 12 bases unmatched. CDR1 is SGHTA and CDR2 is FQGTGA in the germline V gene. CDR3 length equals 17 residues. The DNA for the CDR3 is TGTGCCAGCAGCTTAAAGGCCTCCGGGACAGGGTACGACGAGCAGTACTTC. This encodes CASSLKASGTGYDEQYF. The full variable domain, with the rest looked up from reference TRBV7-3 and TRBJ2-7, is GAGVSQTPSNKVTEKGKYVELRCDPISGHTALYWYRQSLGQGPEFLIYFQGTGAADDSGLPNDRFFAVRPEGSVSTLKIQRTERGDSAVYLCASSLKASGTGYDEQYFGPGTRLTVT.